This paragraph covers one T cell receptor beta chain sequence. The antigen is not known. These data originate in a study of cytomegalovirus exposure and HLA in healthy donors. Broader study findings: Immune exposure information comprised only CMV serostatus. As confirmed in vitro, a few CMV-associated chains were specific for CMV antigens.

Researchers ran the PCR with 60 Vbeta and 13 Jbeta primers. The data were produced by immunoSEQ multiplex PCR, yet TCRdb's version contains in-frame clones alone and is incomplete. The repertoire holds about 150,000 clones, around 79% seen once, with less than 2% in the top ten. This CDR3 region has 17 residues. Trimming removed 6 bases from V and 3 bases from J, with 22 bases in between. The V gene's germline CDR1 is MDHEN and CDR2 SYDVKM. The sample comprised PBMCs. The chain is built from TRBV28 and TRBJ2-3, with D possibly being TRBD2 (5 bases). The receptor's source is a woman aged 25 to 39 in good health and CMV-seronegative. Here the CDR3 DNA reads TGTGCCAGCAGCTCTATCTTGGGAGTAGAGGGTACAGATACGCAGTATTTT. Encoded protein: CASSSILGVEGTDTQYF.